The entry below describes one T cell receptor beta chain. This sample was included in a study of cytomegalovirus exposure and HLA in healthy donors. This CDR3 has 13 residues. V was cut by 2 bases and J by 4 bases, with 6 bases left in between. Germline CDR1 SGHTA, CDR2 FQGTGA. The PCR employed 60 Vbeta primers together with 13 Jbeta primers. TCRdb's copy holds only in-frame clones and misses some; the assay was immunoSEQ multiplex PCR. The profile covers around 150,000 clones, with 87% appearing a single time and less than 5.5% taken by the ten largest. The origin of this receptor is a woman aged 25-40 years in good health and CMV-seronegative. Sequencing was carried out using PBMCs. This chain connects TRBV7-3 to TRBJ2-1; D not certain. The chain's CDR3 is CASSLPEYNEQFF. CDR3 DNA sequence: TGTGCCAGCAGCTTACCGGAGTACAATGAGCAGTTCTTC.